This T cell receptor beta chain appears in the sequencing data of a study of cytomegalovirus exposure and HLA in healthy donors. Notes on this clone: Antigen unknown.

General observations from the study: The majority of TCR sequences were rare, yet some public TCRs appeared in many donors. Association of a missense DCLRE1C variant with TCR beta V- and J-gene trimming was reported in a later analysis.

Per the germline V gene, CDR1 is SNHLY and CDR2 is FYNNEI. V was pared by 5 bases and J by 4 bases, with 4 bases of the junction left unmatched. This CDR3 spans 14 amino acids. The PCR contained 60 Vbeta and 13 Jbeta primers. This table comes from immunoSEQ multiplex PCR, and its TCRdb copy is limited to in-frame clones, with some not included. The repertoire holds roughly 150,000 clones, with approximately 70% as singletons. The sample taken for sequencing was PBMCs. The chain carries TRBV2 and TRBJ2-4; 8 nucleotides match TRBD2. The sequence derives from a woman in her fifties or sixties in good health and CMV-seropositive. The CDR3 sequence: CASSLSGDKNIQYF. In DNA, the CDR3 is TGTGCCAGCAGTCTTAGCGGGGATAAAAACATTCAGTACTTC.